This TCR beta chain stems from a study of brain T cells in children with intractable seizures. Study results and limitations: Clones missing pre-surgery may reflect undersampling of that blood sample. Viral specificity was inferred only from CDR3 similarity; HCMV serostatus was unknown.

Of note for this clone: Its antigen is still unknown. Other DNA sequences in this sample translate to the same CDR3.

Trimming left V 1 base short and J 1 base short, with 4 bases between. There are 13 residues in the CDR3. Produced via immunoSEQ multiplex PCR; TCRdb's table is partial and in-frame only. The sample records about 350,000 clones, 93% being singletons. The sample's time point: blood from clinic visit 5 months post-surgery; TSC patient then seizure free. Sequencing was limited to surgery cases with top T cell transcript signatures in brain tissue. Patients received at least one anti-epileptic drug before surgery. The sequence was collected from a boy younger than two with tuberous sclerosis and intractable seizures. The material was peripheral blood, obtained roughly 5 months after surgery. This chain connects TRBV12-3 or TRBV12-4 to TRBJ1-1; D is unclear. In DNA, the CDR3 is TGTGCCAGCAGTTTAGGCGGGAACACTGAAGCTTTCTTT. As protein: CASSLGGNTEAFF.